This passage covers 21 T cell receptor beta chains from one sample sequenced in a study of cytomegalovirus exposure and HLA in healthy donors. PCR involved 60 Vbeta and 13 Jbeta primers. This table comes from immunoSEQ multiplex PCR, and its TCRdb copy is limited to in-frame clones, with some not included. The sample lists around 130,000 clones; approximately 8.8% were seen once. The material sequenced was PBMCs. The receptors come from a man in his forties or fifties in good health and CMV-seronegative.

This clone was seen only a few times. In DNA, the CDR3 is TGTGCCAGCAGCGCCATGGACAGGGGAGGTGGCTACACCTTC. Its protein is CASSAMDRGGGYTF. This chain links TRBV5-6 with TRBJ1-2, with 9 bases matching TRBD1. The germline V gene has CDR1 SGHDT and CDR2 YYEEEE. The CDR3 has 14 amino acids. V lost 4 bases to trimming and J lost 7 bases; unmatched junction nucleotides: 8.

About this clone itself: The junction differs from germline at one of its ends, possibly a read error. The sample holds other DNA sequences that translate to the same CDR3. The chain couples TRBV7-2 to TRBJ1-1; D remains unclear. The CDR3 extends over 10 amino acids. CDR1 SGHTA and CDR2 FQGNSA come from the germline V gene. The CDR3 reads CASISFEAFF. The CDR3 bases are TGTGCTAGCATCTCTTTTGAAGCTTTCTTT.

In its sample, this clone was seen a few times. This chain connects TRBV7-3 to TRBJ1-2; 8 bases agree with TRBD1. CDR3 size: 16 residues. CDR1 and CDR2 (germline): SGHTA, FQGTGA. V trimming: 0 bases; J trimming: 2 bases; junction bases outside the gene matches: 5. CDR3 sequence (DNA): TGTGCCAGCAGCTTAACTGACAGGGGCCGGAACTATGGCTACACCTTC. Its protein product is CASSLTDRGRNYGYTF.

This clone was picked up a small number of times. The genes are TRBV5-1 and TRBJ2-2, with a tentative D call TRBD2 (5 bases). V lost 1 base to trimming and J lost 2 bases, with 15 bases between them. The CDR3 totals 17 residues. The germline CDR1 and CDR2 sequences are SGHRS and YFSETQ. CDR3 region: CASSLKPGLLNTGELFF. The CDR3 DNA reads as TGCGCCAGCAGCTTGAAGCCCGGACTCCTCAACACCGGGGAGCTGTTTTTT.

This clone came up a few times. The chain recombines TRBV6-1 with TRBJ1-2; TRBD1 matches 8 bases. J lost 1 base, V lost 2 bases, and 3 bases had no gene match. Germline V CDR1 and CDR2: MNHNS, SASEGT. The CDR3 runs 15 residues. The CDR3: CASSERTGNNYGYTF. CDR3 sequence (DNA): TGTGCCAGCAGTGAAAGGACAGGGAATAACTATGGCTACACCTTC.

The rearrangement uses TRBV5-1 and TRBJ2-3; 7 bases line up with TRBD1. The CDR3 length is 14 residues. V trimming: 6 bases; J trimming: 2 bases; junction bases outside the gene matches: 6. Looked up from germline, CDR1 is SGHRS and CDR2 is YFSETQ. This chain's CDR3 is CASTRDSYTDTQYF. As DNA, the CDR3 is TGCGCCAGCACCAGGGACAGCTACACAGATACGCAGTATTTT.

The chain combines TRBV9 with TRBJ2-7; perhaps TRBD1 as D (5 bases). The germline V gene encodes CDR1 SGDLS and CDR2 YYNGEE. The CDR3 has 15 amino acids. Trimming stripped 3 bases from V and 3 bases from J, with 16 bases between. CDR3 in amino acids: CASSAGRTGVYEQYF. As DNA, the CDR3 is TGTGCCAGCAGCGCCGGAAGAACAGGTGTCTACGAGCAGTACTTC.

This clone was counted only a few times. The chain has TRBV5-1 and TRBJ2-5, with D tentatively TRBD2 (6 bases). Deletions cut 6 bases from V and 3 bases from J, with 9 bases between. CDR3 length: 12 amino acids. Germline CDR1 is SGHRS and CDR2 is YFSETQ. CDR3 amino acids: CASTGDEETQYF. CDR3 DNA sequence: TGCGCCAGCACGGGAGACGAAGAGACCCAGTACTTC.

V usage is TRBV14 and J usage is TRBJ2-7, with D hard to call. The CDR3 spans 13 residues. The germline V and J ends were trimmed by 0 bases and 3 bases, with 6 bases remaining between them. The germline V gene has CDR1 SGHDN and CDR2 FVKESK. CDR3 amino acids: CASSQEIDYEQYF. CDR3 DNA: TGTGCCAGCAGCCAAGAAATAGACTACGAGCAGTACTTC.

This clone was seen only a few times. The chain combines TRBV5-1 with TRBJ2-3; 11 bases match TRBD2. Looked up from germline, CDR1 is SGHRS and CDR2 is YFSETQ. The CDR3 consists of 16 residues. Germline trimming cut 0 bases from V and 4 bases from J; bases unmatched to any gene: 4. CDR3 sequence (DNA): TGCGCCAGCAGCTTGGAAGGGACTAGCGGACCAGATACGCAGTATTTT. As protein: CASSLEGTSGPDTQYF.

This clone occurred a few times. Other DNA sequences from this sample encode an identical CDR3 as well. The chain links TRBV7-3 to TRBJ1-1, with 8 bases matching TRBD1. Germline assignment: CDR1 SGHTA and CDR2 FQGTGA. The CDR3 runs 14 residues. The J segment lost 5 bases and the V segment lost 5 bases, leaving 7 bases of the junction unmatched. Here the CDR3 reads CASSGQGPGTEAFF. The CDR3 region has the DNA TGTGCCAGCAGCGGACAGGGTCCGGGAACTGAAGCTTTCTTT.

The chain uses TRBV4-3 and TRBJ2-3, with 13 bases lining up with TRBD2. CDR3 size: 18 residues. Germline V gene sequence: CDR1 LGHNA, CDR2 YSLEER. V shed 4 bases, J shed 0 bases, and the junction held 7 bases outside the gene matches. The CDR3 region is CASSPGLAGVASTDTQYF. CDR3 coding DNA: TGCGCCAGCAGCCCCGGACTAGCGGGGGTTGCTAGCACAGATACGCAGTATTTT.

This chain connects TRBV7-8 to TRBJ1-1, with 8 bases lining up with TRBD1. The junction had 7 bases not matched to a gene; V was cut back by 5 bases and J by 11 bases. Germline V gene lookup returns CDR1 SGHVS and CDR2 FQNEAQ. The CDR3 runs 12 residues. CDR3 DNA: TGTGCCAGCAGCCGGACAGGGCTGGGGGCTTTCTTT. This encodes CASSRTGLGAFF.

This sequence joins TRBV5-4 and TRBJ1-1; D may be TRBD1 (6 bases). V lost 6 bases to trimming and J lost 1 base, with 10 bases between them. CDR3 size: 13 residues. Germline lookup yields CDR1 SGHNT and CDR2 YYREEE (reference sequence). This CDR3 reads CASKKQGNTEAFF. The DNA for the CDR3 is TGTGCCAGCAAAAAACAGGGGAACACTGAAGCTTTCTTT.

This sequence joins TRBV7-2 and TRBJ1-5; 7 bases fit TRBD1. Germline CDR1 and CDR2: SGHTA and FQGNSA. The ends lost 6 bases at V and 2 bases at J; junction bases unmatched: 10. The CDR3 has 16 amino acids. The CDR3 DNA reads TGTGCCAGCAGTTATATAGGGGGCCGGGGCAATCAGCCCCAGCATTTT. As protein: CASSYIGGRGNQPQHF.

The chain couples TRBV6-5 to TRBJ2-5; TRBD2 agrees at 9 bases. The CDR3 has 15 amino acids. Germline loops: CDR1 MNHEY, CDR2 SVGAGI. V was clipped by 5 bases and J by 4 bases; unmatched bases: 8. CDR3 amino acids: CASSRFIAGAETQYF. The CDR3 DNA follows: TGTGCCAGCAGTAGATTCATAGCGGGGGCAGAGACCCAGTACTTC.

This clone was seen only a few times. The chain uses TRBV7-2 and TRBJ2-2; the D is unclear. This CDR3 is 12 amino acids long. Trimming left V 3 bases short and J 6 bases short, with 5 bases between. Germline-derived CDR1 and CDR2 are SGHTA and FQGNSA. The DNA for the CDR3 is TGTGCCAGCAGCTTTCTTTCCGGGGAGCTGTTTTTT. Translated, it gives CASSFLSGELFF.

The chain recombines TRBV25-1 with TRBJ2-3; D gene unclear. Looked up from germline, CDR1 is MGHDK and CDR2 is SYGVNS. Trimming cost V 1 base and J 3 bases, with 5 bases left between them. There are 13 residues in the CDR3. The CDR3 protein is CASSEFGTDTQYF. The CDR3 coding sequence is TGTGCCAGCAGTGAATTCGGGACAGATACGCAGTATTTT.

This clone appeared a few times. This chain connects TRBV11-2 to TRBJ2-7, with 10 nucleotides matching TRBD1. The CDR3 covers 17 residues. The trim removed 0 bases at V and 2 bases at J, leaving 7 bases unmatched. Germline assignment: CDR1 SGHAT and CDR2 FQNNGV. The CDR3 DNA follows: TGTGCCAGCAGCTTAGACGTCGGGACAGGGGTTCCCTACGAGCAGTACTTC. It translates to CASSLDVGTGVPYEQYF.

The chain has TRBV11-3 and TRBJ2-7; D unresolved. Germline values: CDR1 SGHNT, CDR2 YENEEA. V was cut by 1 base and J by 5 bases, with 9 bases left in between. This CDR3 is built from 13 residues. CDR3 amino acids: CASSLGGGDEQYF. The CDR3 DNA sequence: TGTGCCAGCAGCTTAGGAGGTGGAGACGAGCAGTACTTC.

This clone was seen only a few times. The V call is TRBV2, the J call TRBJ1-2; 8 bases are shared with TRBD1. The CDR3 has 14 amino acids. V dropped 5 bases and J dropped 4; count of bases not matched to a gene: 6. Germline loops: CDR1 SNHLY, CDR2 FYNNEI. The CDR3 DNA reads as TGTGCCAGCAGTCTCGACAGGGGAGCCTATGGCTACACCTTC. Its protein is CASSLDRGAYGYTF.